This T cell receptor beta chain stems from a study of cytomegalovirus exposure and HLA in healthy donors. Whole-study results and caveats: The authors later linked a missense DCLRE1C variant to TCR beta V- and J-gene trimming. When a later analysis was performed, an Asian-associated ancestry cluster reportedly had fewer N-insertions than the approximately 600-donor mean.

Donors showed nominal health when sampled, although they likely had unrecorded immune exposures. As regards this clone: The antigen is not known.

Germline CDR1 and CDR2: MNHNY and SVGAGI (reference sequence). CDR3 length: 15 amino acids. After removal of 0 bases from V and 7 bases from J, the junction contained 6 bases not matched to a gene. PCR involved 60 Vbeta and 13 Jbeta primers. Sequencing was performed with immunoSEQ multiplex PCR; in TCRdb, only in-frame clones are kept and a portion is missing. The data hold some 76,000 clones, with 70% to 85% observed a single time. This receptor was taken from a woman between 45 and 60 years old in good health and CMV-seronegative. This chain links TRBV6-6 with TRBJ2-7, with TRBD2 matching over 10 bases. The sample taken for sequencing was PBMCs. CDR3 residues: CASSYSGASGGEQYV. As DNA, the CDR3 is TGTGCCAGCAGTTACTCTGGGGCTAGCGGGGGTGAGCAGTACGTC.